A single T cell receptor (beta chain) is shown here with its context. It lacks a known antigen. No base quality values were provided; no much bigger clone lies one nucleotide off. These data belong to a study of human T cells and chemical hapten exposure (TCRdb year 2021). With respect to the entire study: For sensitization, 2% DPC in acetone was applied to a roughly 2 cm by roughly 2 cm area of upper inner arm skin. Patch tests used Finn chambers with 0.01% DPC on the upper back, scored after 6 days by International Contact Dermatitis Research Group standards. For TCR sequencing, blood came from approximately 29 alopecia patients at anywhere from one to four time points (pre-sensitization, 2, 6 and 24 weeks). The study tracked peripheral blood TCR repertoire changes in vivo during primary and secondary sensitization to the hapten diphenylcyclopropenone (DPC) in alopecia patients. Blood was sampled from patients pre-sensitization (week 0) and at 2, 6 and about 24 weeks after DPC sensitization. Libraries were combined into a pool for sequencing, and differences in TCR yield between samples came mainly from small differences in library volumes within the pool. Throughout the study period of 20 to 25 weeks, patients also received therapeutic DPC doses to the scalp every week. Most of the patients in the cohort were female, and the cohort covered alopecia areata with under or over 50% scalp involvement, alopecia totalis and alopecia universalis. Findings and caveats that apply to the study as a whole: Repeated subsampling changed both the strength of the expansion versus patch-test correlation and the threshold at which that correlation became significant. A positive correlation was found between the number of PT1 expanded TCRs and patch test score, with significance reached at thresholds 8, 16 and 32 but not 4. Compared with pre-sensitization or healthy control sets, expanded TCRs formed significantly more large CDR3 similarity clusters, which is consistent with antigen-driven responses. DPC sensitization did not change the number of TCRs with a frequency above 1 in 1000, and there was no evidence of changes in global repertoire structure. Because all patients had alopecia, a presumed autoimmune disease, the immune response of the patients might differ from that of healthy individuals.

The library was produced with RACE. The sequencer listed for this sample is NextSeq 500. During library preparation, unique molecular identifiers were attached to individual cDNA molecules so that TCRs could be counted in a quantitative, reproducible way. For every blood RNA sample, sequencing covered both the TCR alpha and TCR beta chains. Under the source paper's analysis protocol: The median number of TCRs per sample was 95,638, ranging from about 20,000 to 750,000. The Decombinator software suite was used to annotate the V, J and CDR3 of the TCR reads. Every sample was subsampled to the same number of TCRs (28,000) for the PS versus PT1 abundance plots. Expanded TCRs were defined as absent before sensitization and observed at least eight times at the 2-week time point. The raw public reads went through TCRdb reprocessing: fastp at Q25, MiXCR clone calling, in-frame beta chains kept. Records with the same CDR3 protein are collapsed into one entry carrying the most frequent genes and DNA. The V and J calls were not made by the authors but by TCRdb's processing. Recorded for this sample are 75,000 to 95,000 distinct CDR3 sequences; approximately 10% of them occurred a single time. The ten most abundant clones make up more than 2% of the sample.

There are 14 amino acids in the CDR3, from cysteine to phenylalanine inclusive. Left in the record is the CDR3 DNA by itself, 42 bases read in frame from the first base. Clipping removes 4 bases from V and 2 bases from J, with 3 as the unmatched junction base count. Sequences SGHRS (CDR1) and YFSETQ (CDR2) are obtained from the germline V gene. The sample's time point, from its label and the paper: patch test 2, 6 weeks after DPC sensitization. The sample's treatment or condition label is to be understood as: therapeutic diphenylcyclopropenone sensitization with weekly scalp DPC. At every patch-test visit, the blood draw took place before the patch test was put on. Patients were eligible if aged 18 to 70, diagnosed with alopecia and judged suitable for DPC therapy, and pregnant patients were excluded. Unfractionated whole blood was collected in Tempus Blood RNA tubes, and total RNA was extracted from that blood.

The sequence came from a man aged 35-49 years with alopecia areata. Some clones in this sample may be carry-over from other donors' samples. Recombination linked TRBV5-1 to TRBJ2-5, with 9 bases aligning to TRBD1. The input for sequencing was whole blood, taken in connection with sensitization to the hapten diphenylcyclopropenone (DPC). At the DNA level, the sequence is TGCGCCAGCAGCCGACAGGGGGATCAAGAGACCCAGTACTTC. Translated, it gives CASSRQGDQETQYF.